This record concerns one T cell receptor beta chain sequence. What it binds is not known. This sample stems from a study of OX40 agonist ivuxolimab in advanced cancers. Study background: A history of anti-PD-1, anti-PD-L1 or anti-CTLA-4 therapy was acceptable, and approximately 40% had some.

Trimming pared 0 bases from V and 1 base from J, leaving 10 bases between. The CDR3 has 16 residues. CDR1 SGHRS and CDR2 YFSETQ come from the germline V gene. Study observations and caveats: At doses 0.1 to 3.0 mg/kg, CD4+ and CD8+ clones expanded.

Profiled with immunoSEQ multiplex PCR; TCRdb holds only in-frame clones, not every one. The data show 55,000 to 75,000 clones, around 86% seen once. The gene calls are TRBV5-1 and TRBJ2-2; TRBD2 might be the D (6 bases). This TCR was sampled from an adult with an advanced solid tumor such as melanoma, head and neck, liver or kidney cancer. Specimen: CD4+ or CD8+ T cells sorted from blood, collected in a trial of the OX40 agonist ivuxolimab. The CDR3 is CASSLGGTVNTGELFF. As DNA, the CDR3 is TGCGCCAGCAGCTTGGGCGGGACGGTGAACACCGGGGAGCTGTTTTTT.